A selection of T cell receptor beta chains follows, all from one sample in a study of TIL therapy for anti-PD-1-resistant metastatic lung cancer. Clones were sequenced by immunoSEQ multiplex PCR, and TCRdb holds only the in-frame ones, with some missing. The profile shows tens of thousands of clones, 65% to 80% of them singletons. This specimen was blood, taken at baseline. The receptors were sampled from a woman aged 30-79 years with non-small cell lung cancer. Both conserved end residues are part of each CDR3. A D gene is named only where the DNA matches it firmly. The size entry is marked missing in some rows and otherwise reads once, few, many or a size class.

cdr3_nt | cdr3_aa | j_call | clone_size | v_call | d_call
TGTGCCAGCAGACCCCTAGCGGGAGGGATTCGGAGGGGCGAGCAGTACTTC | CASRPLAGGIRRGEQYF | TRBJ2-7 | - | TRBV28 | TRBD2
TGTGCCAGCAGCCGCCCTGGGGGACGGGAGACCCAGTACTTC | CASSRPGGRETQYF | TRBJ2-5 | - | TRBV7-9 | -
TGTGCCATCAGTGAGTCGTTAGGCGCCTACGAGCAGTACTTC | CAISESLGAYEQYF | TRBJ2-7 | few | TRBV10-3 | -
TGTGCCTGGAGTGTCGGGCAGACAACAGATACGCAGTATTTT | CAWSVGQTTDTQYF | TRBJ2-3 | - | TRBV30 | -
TGTGCCAGCAGCTCCGCCGGGACAGATACGCAGTATTTT | CASSSAGTDTQYF | TRBJ2-3 | - | TRBV11-2 | -
TGTGCCAGCAGCCAAGAGACAGAGGCCTACGAGCAGTACTTC | CASSQETEAYEQYF | TRBJ2-7 | - | TRBV4-2 | -
TGCGCCAGCAGCCAAGGTCAGGGGAGCAATCAGCCCCAGCATTTT | CASSQGQGSNQPQHF | TRBJ1-5 | - | TRBV4-1 | -
TGTGCCAGCAGTCACTGGGACTATAGGCCCTCCGACAGGGCAAACACAGATACGCAGTATTTT | CASSHWDYRPSDRANTDTQYF | TRBJ2-3 | - | TRBV14 | -
TGTGCCAGCATGTTGAGGCCAGCGGATGGCTACACCTTC | CASMLRPADGYTF | TRBJ1-2 | - | TRBV5-5 | -
TGCGCCAGCAGTCATTTTCCCCGGGACAGGGATCCTGAAGCTTTCTTT | CASSHFPRDRDPEAFF | TRBJ1-1 | - | TRBV4-1 | TRBD1
TGTGCCAGCACCAAAGCAACCCGGGACTCCTACGAGCAGTACTTC | CASTKATRDSYEQYF | TRBJ2-7 | once | TRBV6-5 | -
TGCGCCAGCAGCCAAGATAACAGGGCCCTACTTTTCTCTGGAAACACCATATATTTT | CASSQDNRALLFSGNTIYF | TRBJ1-3 | - | TRBV4-3 | -
TGCGCCAGCAGCCAGGCCCTACTGGGTGAGCAGTTCTTC | CASSQALLGEQFF | TRBJ2-1 | once | TRBV4-1 | -
TGTGCCAGCAGACCCGGGACTTCAGGGGTCAATGAGCAGTTCTTC | CASRPGTSGVNEQFF | TRBJ2-1 | - | TRBV6-5 | -
TGTGCCAGCAGTTCCCGGGCAGGGGAAACAGATACGCAGTATTTT | CASSSRAGETDTQYF | TRBJ2-3 | - | TRBV27 | -
TGTGCCAGCAGCATCTTGTCGGGGTGGGACATCGAAGCTTTCTTT | CASSILSGWDIEAFF | TRBJ1-1 | - | TRBV7-9 | -
TGTGCCAGCGGCGGGGGGCCGTACAATGAGCAGTTCTTC | CASGGGPYNEQFF | TRBJ2-1 | - | TRBV19 | TRBD2
TGTGCCAGCAGCTTGGCGGGGGGTGGAACAGATACGCAGTATTTT | CASSLAGGGTDTQYF | TRBJ2-3 | - | TRBV5-4 | TRBD2
TGTGCCAGCGATGAAATGGCTGGGGCCAACGTCCTGACTTTC | CASDEMAGANVLTF | TRBJ2-6 | once | TRBV7-9 | -
TGCGCCAGCAGTGAAGGGGGAGCCTACGAGCAGTACTTC | CASSEGGAYEQYF | TRBJ2-7 | - | TRBV10-2 | -
TGTGCCAGCAGTGACGGTGCCTCCTACAATGAGCAGTTCTTC | CASSDGASYNEQFF | TRBJ2-1 | few | TRBV2 | -
TGCAGCGTGAGCGACAGAAACATCTATGGCTACACCTTC | CSVSDRNIYGYTF | TRBJ1-2 | once | TRBV29-1 | -
TGCGCCAGCAGTTATGGGACTAGCGGGCACGAGCAGTACTTC | CASSYGTSGHEQYF | TRBJ2-7 | - | TRBV10-1 | TRBD2
TGCGCCAGCAGCCAAGATCTTGGGACAAAGAACACTGAAGCTTTCTTT | CASSQDLGTKNTEAFF | TRBJ1-1 | - | TRBV4-3 | -
TGCGCCAGCAGCAAGACAGGGGTGGGCTACTATGGCTACACCTTC | CASSKTGVGYYGYTF | TRBJ1-2 | few | TRBV5-1 | TRBD1
TGTGCCAGCAGTGTGATCGAGTCCCGCTACACCTTC | CASSVIESRYTF | TRBJ1-2 | few | TRBV2 | -
TGTGCCAGCAGCGTACTAGCGGGAGGTGGTACCGGGGAGCTGTTTTTT | CASSVLAGGGTGELFF | TRBJ2-2 | - | TRBV5-6 | TRBD2
TGTGCCAGTAGTATCGGGGGTGTTGGTAATTCACCCCTCCACTTT | CASSIGGVGNSPLHF | TRBJ1-6 | - | TRBV19 | -